The subject of this entry is one T cell receptor beta chain. Its target is not known. Clones were read by immunoSEQ multiplex PCR, and TCRdb kept only the in-frame ones, dropping some. The table has about 50,000 clones, around 75% seen once. Germline V gene lookup returns CDR1 SEHNR and CDR2 FQNEAQ (reference sequence). CDR3 length equals 13 residues. V was pared by 6 bases and J by 6 bases, with 13 bases between. This specimen comes from a study of PD-1 blockade in classical Hodgkin lymphoma. As for the study in general: Patients got intravenous nivolumab 3 mg/kg every 2 weeks. Study results and caveats: Complete responders' baseline diversity resembled that of newly diagnosed patients.

Autologous stem cell transplantation was followed by relapse in every patient, and brentuximab vedotin exposure varied. Complete response, partial response or progressive disease was recorded as best response. This TCR came from a human donor with classical Hodgkin lymphoma. V and J are TRBV7-9 and TRBJ2-3; weak D call: TRBD2 (5 bases). The specimen was peripheral blood mononuclear cells (PBMCs), collected before the second cycle of nivolumab. CDR3 amino acids: CASSYQPSDTQYF. CDR3 DNA sequence: TGTGCCAGCAGTTACCAACCTAGCGATACGCAGTATTTT. Combining the CDR3 with reference TRBV7-9 and TRBJ2-3 gives the whole variable domain DTGVSQNPRHKITKRGQNVTFRCDPISEHNRLYWYRQTLGQGPEFLTYFQNEAQLEKSRLLSDRFSAERPKGSFSTLEIQRTEQGDSAMYLCASSYQPSDTQYFGPGTRLTVL.